Following are 21 T cell receptor beta chains from one sample sequenced in a study. TCRdb passed the 5' RACE reads through MiXCR, listing each CDR3 protein once. The table records several thousand distinct CDR3 sequences, about two thirds of them present only once. Sequences were obtained from naive CD4+ T cells sorted from blood. As for subset: naive CD4+ T cells, CD4+CD45RA+CD25-. The receptors stem from a female donor with breast cancer.

The chain links TRBV3-1 to TRBJ2-5; 7 nucleotides match TRBD1. V lost 4 bases, J lost 4 bases, and 6 bases stayed unmatched. The CDR3 runs to 14 residues. The germline V gene encodes CDR1 LGHDT and CDR2 YNNKEL (reference sequence). The CDR3 DNA reads TGTGCCAGCAGCCCCCGACAGGGAAGAGAGACCCAGTACTTC. Amino acid sequence: CASSPRQGRETQYF.

Remarks on this clonotype: One junction end does not reproduce the germline sequence, and a read error may be involved. This rearrangement joins TRBV5-1 to TRBJ1-1; D is ambiguous. Germline values: CDR1 SGHRS, CDR2 YFSETQ. The CDR3 extends over 14 amino acids. The CDR3 DNA is TGCGCCAGCAGCTTGGGCCCGGGGAACACTGACGCTTTCTTT. It specifies CASSLGPGNTDAFF.

This chain links TRBV11-2 with TRBJ2-7, with D perhaps TRBD1 (5 bases). The CDR3 consists of 14 residues. V was clipped by 0 bases and J by 5 bases, with 11 bases between them. CDR1 and CDR2 from the germline V gene are SGHAT and FQNNGV. The CDR3 DNA reads TGTGCCAGCAGCTTAGATTTTAAGACAGACGAGCAGTACTTC. As protein: CASSLDFKTDEQYF.

V and J are TRBV20-1 and TRBJ2-5; 11 bases are a match to TRBD2. V gave up 0 bases and J gave up 10 bases; unmatched junction bases: 7. The germline CDR1 and CDR2 sequences are DFQATT and SNEGSKA (reference sequence). The CDR3 loop spans 14 amino acids. The CDR3: CSARDLLAGEGQYF. Written as DNA, the CDR3 is TGCAGTGCTAGAGATTTACTAGCGGGAGAGGGCCAGTACTTC.

This sequence joins TRBV7-2 and TRBJ1-2, with D unresolved. The CDR3 loop spans 13 amino acids. Per germline, CDR1 SGHTA and CDR2 FQGNSA. Trimming took 3 bases from V and 4 from J, leaving 9 bases between them. CDR3 in DNA: TGTGCCAGCAGCTTGGGAACCTTCTATGGCTACACCTTC. Translation: CASSLGTFYGYTF.

J is TRBJ2-4 and V is TRBV25-1; D is unresolved. CDR3 length: 14 residues. The V end lost 4 bases, the J end lost 6 bases, and 13 bases lay between the germline ends. Germline loops: CDR1 MGHDK, CDR2 SYGVNS. The CDR3 loop reads CASSVGQASNIQYF. The CDR3 bases are TGTGCCAGCAGTGTTGGGCAGGCCTCAAACATTCAGTACTTC.

This rearrangement joins TRBV20-1 to TRBJ1-2, with D possibly TRBD1 on 6 matching bases. This CDR3 is 13 amino acids long. The germline V gene has CDR1 DFQATT and CDR2 SNEGSKA (reference sequence). V was clipped by 6 bases and J by 0 bases, with 11 bases between them. Here the CDR3 reads CSAWDNSNYGYTF. CDR3 sequence (DNA): TGCAGTGCCTGGGACAACTCTAACTATGGCTACACCTTC.

This sequence joins TRBV20-1 and TRBJ2-5; 7 bases agree with TRBD2. The CDR3 sequence is 16 residues long. Germline assignment: CDR1 DFQATT and CDR2 SNEGSKA (reference sequence). V shed 5 bases, J shed 3 bases, and the junction held 15 bases outside the gene matches. As DNA, the CDR3 is TGCAGTGCTGGGCCATATGCGTCGGGGGGTGAAGAGACCCAGTACTTC. As protein: CSAGPYASGGEETQYF.

This clonotype appeared a single time. V usage is TRBV11-3 and J usage is TRBJ2-4, with 7 bases that match TRBD1. The CDR3 sequence is 14 residues long. Germline CDR1 reads SGHNT; CDR2 reads YENEEA. J was trimmed by 9 bases and V by 1 base; bases with no gene match: 6. CDR3 sequence reads: CASSLGTGGGIQYF. Written as DNA, the CDR3 is TGTGCCAGCAGCTTAGGGACAGGTGGGGGCATTCAGTACTTC.

Comments on this clonotype: One junction end does not reproduce the germline sequence, and a read error may be involved. The chain couples TRBV29-1 to TRBJ2-5, with 10 bases that match TRBD1. From germline, CDR1 is SQVTM and CDR2 ANQGSEA. CDR3 length: 14 residues. The CDR3 nucleotides read TGCAGCGTTCTAGAGACAGGGGGCGAAGAGAACCAGTACTTC. This gives the protein CSVLETGGEENQYF.

A few counts support this clonotype. This CDR3 reads CSASGGADTQYF. The CDR3 DNA sequence: TGCAGTGCTAGCGGGGGGGCAGATACGCAGTATTTT. The chain employs TRBV20-1 and TRBJ2-3, with 8 bases lining up with TRBD2. V lost 3 bases and J lost 4; bases outside the gene matches: 0. The CDR3 sequence is 12 residues long. Germline-derived CDR1 and CDR2 are DFQATT and SNEGSKA (reference sequence).

J is TRBJ2-5 and V is TRBV7-6; no clear D gene. The germline V gene encodes CDR1 SGHVS and CDR2 FNYEAQ. CDR3 size: 13 residues. V gave up 4 bases and J gave up 5 bases, with 11 bases separating them. The CDR3, as DNA: TGTGCCAGCAGCTCCCATCATGCGGAGACCCAGTACTTC. Translation gives CASSSHHAETQYF.

In this sample, this clonotype turned up once. The chain is built from TRBV6-5 and TRBJ1-2, with no clear D. Trimming pared 2 bases from V and 4 bases from J, leaving 8 bases between. The V gene's germline CDR1 is MNHEY and CDR2 SVGAGI. The CDR3 length is 13 residues. The CDR3 DNA sequence: TGTGCCAGCAGTTACCTAAGGGCCTATGGCTACACCTTC. Its translation is CASSYLRAYGYTF.

The CDR3: CASRGLLSVEAFF. The CDR3 DNA reads TGCGCCAGCAGGGGTCTGTTGTCGGTGGAAGCTTTCTTT. The chain combines TRBV5-1 with TRBJ1-1; D unclear. Trimming left V 5 bases short and J 8 bases short, with 16 bases between. The length of the CDR3 is 13 residues. Germline CDR1 is SGHRS and CDR2 is YFSETQ.

The J gene is TRBJ2-1, the V gene TRBV6-4; D call uncertain. The germline V gene encodes CDR1 MRHNA and CDR2 SNTAGT. Trimming stripped 6 bases from V and 2 bases from J, with 8 bases between. The CDR3 length is 13 residues. The CDR3 loop is CASSAGPYNEQFF. As DNA, the CDR3 is TGTGCCAGCAGCGCCGGCCCCTACAATGAGCAGTTCTTC.

CDR3 coding DNA: TGTGCCAGCCGGGGGGGATCACACTCCTACAATGAGCAGTTCTTC. It translates to CASRGGSHSYNEQFF. The chain is built from TRBV6-5 and TRBJ2-1; 8 nucleotides agree with TRBD2. The V and J ends lost 8 bases and 0 bases, in that order; junction bases with no gene match: 6. The CDR3 spans 15 residues. Per germline, CDR1 MNHEY and CDR2 SVGAGI.

This sequence joins TRBV20-1 and TRBJ1-2; the D is unclear. Trimming pared 0 bases from V and 8 bases from J, leaving 10 bases between. Looked up from germline, CDR1 is DFQATT and CDR2 is SNEGSKA (reference sequence). The CDR3 spans 12 residues. CDR3 loop: CSAREAQRGYTF. In nucleotides, the CDR3 is TGCAGTGCTAGAGAGGCCCAGCGGGGCTACACCTTC.

This clonotype has just a few counts. The chain combines TRBV20-1 with TRBJ2-3, with D unresolved. CDR1 and CDR2 from the germline V gene are DFQATT and SNEGSKA (reference sequence). The germline V and J ends were trimmed by 2 bases and 6 bases, with 6 bases remaining between them. The CDR3 is made up of 11 amino acids. CDR3 in amino acids: CSARPIDTQYF. CDR3 DNA: TGCAGTGCTAGACCCATCGATACGCAGTATTTT.

The chain recombines TRBV7-2 with TRBJ2-7, with D tentatively TRBD1 (6 bases). This CDR3 is 14 amino acids long. Trimming took 5 bases from V and 0 from J, leaving 11 bases between them. Germline values: CDR1 SGHTA, CDR2 FQGNSA. The DNA of the CDR3 is TGTGCCAGCAGCGGGGTGGACAGCTCCTACGAGCAGTACTTC. This sequence encodes CASSGVDSSYEQYF.

The count of this clonotype is one. This chain connects TRBV4-2 to TRBJ2-2; 9 positions agree with TRBD1. Per the germline V gene, CDR1 is LGHNA and CDR2 is YNFKEQ. Trimming cost V 1 base and J 0 bases; bases outside gene matches: 0. This CDR3 is 16 amino acids long. CDR3 DNA: TGTGCCAGCAGCCAAGGGACAGGGGCGAACACCGGGGAGCTGTTTTTT. Residues: CASSQGTGANTGELFF.

The chain joins TRBV7-6 to TRBJ1-5, with no clear D. The CDR3 totals 15 residues. Trimming cost V 2 bases and J 0 bases, with 8 bases left between them. Germline CDR1 SGHVS, CDR2 FNYEAQ. This CDR3 reads CASSLYRDSNQPQHF. CDR3 sequence (DNA): TGTGCCAGCAGCTTATACAGAGATAGCAATCAGCCCCAGCATTTT.